This TCR beta chain was sequenced in a study of molecular identifiers for immune sequencing clone quantification. At the level of the study: Replicate experiments divided RNA from roughly 21,000 or 96,000 naive CD8 cells into five parts and sequenced four.

Germline V gives CDR1 GTSNPN, CDR2 SVGIG (reference sequence). The V gene lost 5 bases and the J gene lost 4 bases, with 9 bases spanning the gap. There are 12 residues in the CDR3. Study results and limitations: Over 99% of effector molecules, yet under 1% of naive-cell molecules, were held by clones above 20 RNA copies. Barcodes shared by identical TCR molecules could lead to underestimated sizes of highly expanded clones.

As previously described, bulk TCR libraries were made using listed TCR primers. MiXCR, run by TCRdb on the PCR reads, gives a single entry per CDR3 protein. The sample carries around 82,000 distinct CDR3 sequences, 19% recorded once. In its sample, this clonotype was seen many times. The antigen is undetermined. The sequence derives from a human donor in good health. Some libraries in this study had Jurkat cell RNA spiked in. Sequencing was carried out using naive CD8+ T cells from blood, with Jurkat cell RNA spiked in. As for subset: FACS-sorted CD8+CD4-CCR7+CD45RA+ naive T cells. The gene calls are TRBV30 and TRBJ2-1, with D possibly being TRBD1 or TRBD2 (5 bases each). In nucleotides, the CDR3 is TGTGCCTGGGGGGACGTATACAATGAGCAGTTCTTC. This sequence encodes CAWGDVYNEQFF. The whole variable domain, filled in from reference TRBV30 and TRBJ2-1, reads SQTIHQWPATLVQPVGSPLSLECTVEGTSNPNLYWYRQAAGRGLQLLFYSVGIGQISSEVPQNLSASRPQDRQFILSSKKLLLSDSGFYLCAWGDVYNEQFFGPGTRLTVL.